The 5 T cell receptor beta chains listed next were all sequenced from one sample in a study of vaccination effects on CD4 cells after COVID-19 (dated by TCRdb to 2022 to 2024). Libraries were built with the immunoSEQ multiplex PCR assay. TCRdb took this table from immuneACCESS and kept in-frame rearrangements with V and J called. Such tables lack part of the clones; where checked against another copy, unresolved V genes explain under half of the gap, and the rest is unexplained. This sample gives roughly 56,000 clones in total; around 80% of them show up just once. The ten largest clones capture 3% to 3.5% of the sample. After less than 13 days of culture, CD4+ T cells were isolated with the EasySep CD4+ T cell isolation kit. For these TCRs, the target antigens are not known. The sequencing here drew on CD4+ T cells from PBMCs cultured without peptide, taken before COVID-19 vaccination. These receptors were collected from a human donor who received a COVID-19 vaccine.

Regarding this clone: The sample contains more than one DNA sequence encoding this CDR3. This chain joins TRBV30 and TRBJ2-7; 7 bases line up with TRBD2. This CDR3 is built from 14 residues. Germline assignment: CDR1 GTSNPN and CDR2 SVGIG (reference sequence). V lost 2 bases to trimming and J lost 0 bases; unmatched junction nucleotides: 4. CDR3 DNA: TGTGCCTGGAGTCGCGGGGGTTCCTCCTACGAGCAGTACGTC. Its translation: CAWSRGGSSYEQYV.

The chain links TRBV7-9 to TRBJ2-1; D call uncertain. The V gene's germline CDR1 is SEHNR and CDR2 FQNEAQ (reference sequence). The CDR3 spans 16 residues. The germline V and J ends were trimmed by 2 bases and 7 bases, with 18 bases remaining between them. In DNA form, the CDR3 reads TGTGCCAGCAGCTTACTCCACACCCTGTTGCGAAATGAGCAGTTCTTC. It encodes CASSLLHTLLRNEQFF.

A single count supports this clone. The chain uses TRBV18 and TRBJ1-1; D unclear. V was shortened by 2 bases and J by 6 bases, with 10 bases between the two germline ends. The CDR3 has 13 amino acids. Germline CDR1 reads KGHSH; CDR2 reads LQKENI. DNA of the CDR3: TGTGCCAGCTCACCAAATCCGTACGCTGAAGCTTTCTTT. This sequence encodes CASSPNPYAEAFF.

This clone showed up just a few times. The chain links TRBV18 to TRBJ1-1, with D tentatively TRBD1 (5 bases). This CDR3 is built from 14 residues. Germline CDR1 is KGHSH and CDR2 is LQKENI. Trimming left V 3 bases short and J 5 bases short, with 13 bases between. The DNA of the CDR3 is TGTGCCAGCTCACCTACAGGCCCGGAGACTGAAGCTTTCTTT. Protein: CASSPTGPETEAFF.

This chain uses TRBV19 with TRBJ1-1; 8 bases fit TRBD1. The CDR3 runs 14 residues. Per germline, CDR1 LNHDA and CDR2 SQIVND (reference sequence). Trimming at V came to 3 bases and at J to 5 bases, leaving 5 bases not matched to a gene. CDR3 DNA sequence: TGTGCCAGTAGTATCGCAGGGGGCGCGACTGAAGCTTTCTTT. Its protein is CASSIAGGATEAFF.